One T cell receptor beta chain is described in this entry. Its matching antigen is unknown. The data stem from a study of T cell repertoires in ileal Crohn's disease. Study information: Patients had a median roughly 8-year disease duration, and around 35% were active smokers.

CDR3 length: 13 amino acids. V was trimmed by 2 bases and J by 3 bases, leaving 11 bases between them. Per the germline V gene, CDR1 is GTSNPN and CDR2 is SVGIG (reference sequence). The repertoire was sequenced with immunoSEQ multiplex PCR; TCRdb's copy has only in-frame clones and lacks some. The sample contains 30,000 to 35,000 clones, about four fifths of which appear only once. Study-wide findings and caveats: Active smokers at surgery had more clonal expansions than non-smokers. All patients with clonality above 26.8% had endoscopic recurrence.

The chain is built from TRBV30 and TRBJ2-7; a possible D gene is TRBD1 (5 bases). The origin of this receptor is an adult with Crohn's disease. Sequencing input: ileal tissue. For the CDR3, the DNA is TGTGCCTGGAGTCCAGGGCCCAACTACGAGCAGTACTTC. The encoded protein is CAWSPGPNYEQYF.